The next 27 T cell receptor beta chains were all read from a single sample in a study of T cells in women clearing cervical HPV infection. This table comes from immunoSEQ multiplex PCR, and its TCRdb copy is limited to in-frame clones, with some not included. Reported are about 22,000 clones; the ten largest clones contain around 5%. Sequencing input: blood buffy coat. The receptor source for this set is a woman between 18 and 75 years old with a cervical HPV16 infection that either progressed to CIN3+ or cleared (not recorded which).

Details on this clone: The CDR3 goes on 3 residues after the read ends, and that part is filled in from the germline J gene. The chain carries TRBV18 and TRBJ1-1; a weak D match, TRBD1 (6 bases). V was clipped by 6 bases and J by 4 bases, with 18 bases between them. Germline assignment: CDR1 KGHSH and CDR2 LQKENI. The CDR3 contains 15 residues. The part of the CDR3 DNA that was read is TGTGCCAGCTCGAAAGATACGGTAGGGGGCACTGAA. It translates to CASSKDTVGGTE. In full, the CDR3 reads CASSKDTVGGTEAFF. The whole variable domain, remainder taken from reference TRBV18 and TRBJ1-1, is NAGVMQNPRHLVRRRGQEARLRCSPMKGHSHVYWYRQLPEEGLKFMVYLQKENIIDESGMPKERFSAEFPKEGPSILRIQQVVRGDSAAYFCASSKDTVGGTEAFFGQGTRLTVV.

For this clone: The read falls 3 residues short of the CDR3 end, and the missing part is taken from the germline J gene. The rearrangement joins TRBV7-2 to TRBJ2-7; no firm D call. Germline V gives CDR1 SGHTA, CDR2 FQGNSA. V lost 0 bases, J lost 0 bases, and 6 bases lay in between. The CDR3 is made up of 14 amino acids. CDR3 DNA (partial): TGTGCCAGCAGCTTAGCGGGCTACTCCTACGAG. This codes for CASSLAGYSYE. The whole CDR3 protein reads CASSLAGYSYEQYF.

As to this clone: The CDR3 is cut off 3 residues early in the read; its end comes from the germline J gene. The chain carries TRBV7-3 and TRBJ2-2; 7 positions match TRBD1. The CDR3 has 15 residues. With 5 bases clipped from V and 1 base from J, the junction kept 4 bases outside the gene matches. Germline lookup yields CDR1 SGHTA and CDR2 FQGTGA. CDR3 sequence: CASSMGQMNTGELFF. The DNA read from the CDR3 is TGTGCCAGCAGCATGGGACAGATGAACACCGGGGAG.

In the case of this clone: The read finishes 3 residues shy of the CDR3 end, and the germline J gene is used to complete it. The rearrangement joins TRBV5-4 to TRBJ1-2, with a possible D match to TRBD1 (5 bases). V lost 4 bases to trimming and J lost 4 bases, with 11 bases between them. The germline CDR1 and CDR2 sequences are SGHNT and YYREEE (reference sequence). This CDR3 contains 13 residues. The CDR3 bases that were read are TGTGCCAGCAGCGTAACAGGAGTCTATGGC. It is translated as CASSVTGVYG. The whole CDR3 protein is CASSVTGVYGYTF.

Points on this clone: The read ends 3 residues shy of where the CDR3 ends; the end is completed using the germline J gene. V gene TRBV10-3 combines with J gene TRBJ1-3; possible D gene TRBD1, 5 bases. The CDR3 totals 14 residues. The germline V gene has CDR1 ENHRY and CDR2 SYGVKD. V was trimmed by 7 bases and J by 0 bases, leaving 10 bases between them. The CDR3 loop is CAITQGTSGNTIYF. Partial CDR3 DNA: TGTGCCATCACCCAGGGAACCTCTGGAAACACC.

For this clone: The missing CDR3 end, 3 residues past where the read stops, is filled in from the germline J gene. This chain connects TRBV7-9 to TRBJ1-2; unclear D gene. The CDR3 is made up of 15 amino acids. The germline CDR1 and CDR2 sequences are SEHNR and FQNEAQ (reference sequence). The CDR3 bases that were read are TGTGCCAGCAGCTTGAGGAGGGTTGGTCCTGATACC. Its protein is CASSLRRVGPDT. The CDR3 as a whole reads CASSLRRVGPDTYTF.

As concerns this clone: Read data end 3 residues before the CDR3 end; the end is taken from the germline J gene. The chain employs TRBV19 and TRBJ1-1; 8 nucleotides agree with TRBD1. This CDR3 is built from 15 residues. V trimming: 0 bases; J trimming: 3 bases; junction bases outside the gene matches: 3. CDR1 and CDR2 (germline): LNHDA, SQIVND (reference sequence). The sequenced part of the CDR3 DNA is TGTGCCAGTAGTATAGATGAACAGGGGGACACTGAA. This translates into CASSIDEQGDTE. The entire CDR3 reads CASSIDEQGDTEAFF.

Details on this clone: At one boundary the junction diverges from the germline segment, which might be a read error. The read comes to an end 3 residues before the CDR3 does, leaving the germline J gene to fill in the end. The same CDR3 can be traced to other DNA sequences in this sample. V is TRBV30 and J is TRBJ1-3; no clear D. This CDR3 is 15 amino acids long. Germline CDR1 GTSNPN, CDR2 SVGIG (reference sequence). The sequenced CDR3 bases are TGTGCCTGGAGGACACGTAGGGTCTCTGGAAACACA. Its protein is CAWRTRRVSGNT. The CDR3 in full is CAWRTRRVSGNTIYF.

Details on this clone: The CDR3 goes on 3 residues after the read ends, and that part is filled in from the germline J gene. The chain uses TRBV5-3 and TRBJ1-3, with TRBD1 matching over 8 bases. TRBV5-3 is an open reading frame whose function is uncertain. The trim removed 2 bases at V and 4 bases at J, leaving 2 bases unmatched. The CDR3 is 14 residues long. CDR3 DNA, as far as it was read: TGTGCCAGAAGCTTCAGGGGGCTAGGAAACACC. Protein sequence: CARSFRGLGNT. The whole CDR3 sequence reads CARSFRGLGNTIYF.

On this clone: The CDR3 goes on 3 residues after the read ends, and that part is filled in from the germline J gene. The chain joins TRBV5-5 to TRBJ2-3, with unresolved D. The CDR3 length is 15 residues. With 4 bases removed from V and 0 bases from J, the gap between germline ends came to 12 bases. Germline CDR1 reads SGHKS; CDR2 reads YYEKEE (reference sequence). The CDR3 sequence: CASSNRAVSTDTQYF. CDR3 DNA (partial): TGTGCCAGCAGCAACCGCGCGGTTAGCACAGATACG.

In the case of this clone: Coverage ceases 3 residues before the CDR3 finishes, and the germline J gene fills in the end. This rearrangement joins TRBV5-1 to TRBJ2-7; 8 bases are shared with TRBD2. CDR3 length: 17 residues. J gave up 0 bases and V 4 bases, and 12 bases lay outside the gene matches. Germline CDR1 SGHRS, CDR2 YFSETQ. The sequenced part of the CDR3 DNA is TGCGCCAGCAGCCCTTTTTTTAGCGGGGAAAGCTCCTACGAG. Its protein product is CASSPFFSGESSYE. Given in full, the CDR3 is CASSPFFSGESSYEQYF.

A remark on this clone: With the read ending 3 residues before the CDR3 end, the germline J gene is used to fill in that end. The rearrangement uses TRBV19 and TRBJ1-1; D remains ambiguous. The V end was cut by 3 bases, the J end by 6 bases, with 5 bases between. Germline V CDR1 and CDR2: LNHDA, SQIVND (reference sequence). The CDR3 sequence is 11 residues long. The CDR3 here is CASSMRAEAFF. The covered CDR3 bases are TGTGCCAGTAGTATGAGGGCTGAA.

The CDR3 DNA, read in part, is TGTGCCAGTAGTATGGAGCGGGAGTTGTCAGATACG. This translates into CASSMERELSDT. The full CDR3 protein is CASSMERELSDTQYF. The chain links TRBV19 to TRBJ2-3, with 8 nucleotides matching TRBD2. The CDR3 end lies 3 residues beyond the end of the read and is filled in from the germline J gene. The CDR3 is made up of 15 amino acids. From germline, CDR1 is LNHDA and CDR2 SQIVND (reference sequence). The V segment lost 3 bases and the J segment 4 bases; nucleotides outside the gene matches: 6. The whole variable domain, filled in from reference TRBV19 and TRBJ2-3, reads DGGITQSPKYLFRKEGQNVTLSCEQNLNHDAMYWYRQDPGQGLRLIYYSQIVNDFQKGDIAEGYSVSREKKESFPLTVTSAQKNPTAFYLCASSMERELSDTQYFGPGTRLTVL.

With regard to this clone: The sequenced fragment ends 3 residues before the CDR3 boundary, so the rest is inferred from the germline J gene. The chain joins TRBV2 to TRBJ1-1; TRBD1 matches 9 bases. Germline-derived CDR1 and CDR2 are SNHLY and FYNNEI. V lost 8 bases to trimming and J lost 1 base; unmatched junction nucleotides: 2. The CDR3 is 13 residues long. The CDR3 loop is CASHRGQNTEAFF. Partial CDR3 DNA: TGTGCCAGCCACAGGGGGCAGAACACTGAA.

In the case of this clone: The missing CDR3 end, 3 residues past where the read stops, is filled in from the germline J gene. The rearrangement uses TRBV6-1 and TRBJ1-5; D is ambiguous. V was cut by 3 bases and J by 5 bases, with 14 bases left in between. The CDR3 covers 15 residues. From germline, CDR1 is MNHNS and CDR2 SASEGT. The covered CDR3 bases are TGTGCCAGCAGTGATGACACTTCGAGGCATCAGCCC. It encodes CASSDDTSRHQP. The full CDR3 reads CASSDDTSRHQPQHF.

About this clone: Read coverage stops 3 residues before the CDR3 terminus; the germline J gene supplies the remainder. J is TRBJ2-1 and V is TRBV2; 7 positions match TRBD1. The length of the CDR3 is 10 residues. V trimming: 11 bases; J trimming: 7 bases; junction bases outside the gene matches: 2. Germline V lookup: CDR1 SNHLY, CDR2 FYNNEI. The CDR3: CASDRNEQFF. The sequenced CDR3 bases are TGTGCCTCGGACAGGAATGAG.

Of note for this clone: The read halts 3 residues ahead of the CDR3 end, with the missing end drawn from the germline J gene. This chain links TRBV7-3 with TRBJ2-3; 8 bases match TRBD2. The CDR3 is 15 residues long. Germline V gene sequence: CDR1 SGHTA, CDR2 FQGTGA. The V segment lost 1 base and the J segment 8 bases; nucleotides outside the gene matches: 8. This chain's CDR3 is CASSLIRREASTQYF. CDR3 DNA, as far as it was read: TGTGCCAGCAGCTTAATCCGGCGGGAGGCGAGTACG.

Concerning this clone: Read sequence stops 3 residues before the CDR3 end, and the germline J gene provides the missing end. This chain joins TRBV29-1 and TRBJ1-1; 10 bases fit TRBD1. Germline CDR1 reads SQVTM; CDR2 reads ANQGSEA. J lost 5 bases, V lost 1 base, and 4 bases had no gene match. This CDR3 has 14 residues. The sequenced part of the CDR3 DNA is TGCAGCGTTGAAGGACAGGGGGCGCCGACTGAA. It translates to CSVEGQGAPTE. The CDR3 reads in full as CSVEGQGAPTEAFF.

Regarding this clone: The CDR3 goes on 3 residues after the read ends, and that part is filled in from the germline J gene. V usage is TRBV5-6 and J usage is TRBJ2-7; possibly TRBD2 for D (5 bases). The V gene's germline CDR1 is SGHDT and CDR2 YYEEEE. CDR3 length: 15 residues. V lost 2 bases and J lost 0, with 12 bases in between. The CDR3 loop is CASSFGAGASYEQYF. Partial CDR3 DNA: TGTGCCAGCAGCTTTGGCGCGGGCGCCTCCTACGAG.

About this clone itself: The read comes to an end 3 residues before the CDR3 does, leaving the germline J gene to fill in the end. J is TRBJ2-3 and V is TRBV19; 15 bases are shared with TRBD2. With 3 bases clipped from V and 2 bases from J, the junction kept 9 bases outside the gene matches. Per germline, CDR1 LNHDA and CDR2 SQIVND (reference sequence). CDR3 length: 19 residues. This CDR3 is CASSITPGLAGGYTDTQYF. The sequenced part of the CDR3 DNA is TGTGCCAGTAGTATTACACCTGGACTAGCGGGAGGGTACACAGATACG.

Points on this clone: The CDR3 end is not reached by the read, which stops 3 residues before it; the germline J gene fills it in. The chain is built from TRBV2 and TRBJ2-5; the D gene is possibly TRBD2 (6 bases). The CDR3 has 15 amino acids. CDR1 and CDR2 from the germline V gene are SNHLY and FYNNEI. CDR3 DNA, as far as it was read: TGTGCCAGCAGTGAAACGGGACTCCTGGCAGATACC. Amino acids: CASSETGLLADT. The full CDR3 protein is CASSETGLLADTQYF. Full variable domain (outside the CDR3, taken from reference TRBV2 and TRBJ2-5): EPEVTQTPSHQVTQMGQEVILRCVPISNHLYFYWYRQILGQKVEFLVSFYNNEISEKSEIFDDQFSVERPDGSNFTLKIRSTKLEDSAMYFCASSETGLLADTQYFGPGTRLLVL.

The part of the CDR3 DNA that was read is TGTGCCAGCTCACAGGGACTAGCGGGGTTTACC. Translated, it gives CASSQGLAGFT. Given in full, the CDR3 is CASSQGLAGFTYTF. V usage is TRBV18 and J usage is TRBJ1-2; the D gene is possibly TRBD1 (5 bases). Sequencing ends 3 residues short of the CDR3 end; the germline J gene provides the rest. CDR1 and CDR2 (germline): KGHSH, LQKENI. The CDR3 extends over 14 amino acids.

This clone shows up as medium-sized by frequency. The read halts 3 residues ahead of the CDR3 end, with the missing end drawn from the germline J gene. The chain links TRBV6-2 or TRBV6-3 to TRBJ2-2, with D tentatively TRBD1 (6 bases). The CDR3 runs to 15 residues. V lost 0 bases and J lost 7, with 12 bases in between. Germline CDR1 MNHEY, CDR2 SVGEGT. CDR3 bases read: TGTGCCAGCAGTTACTCGTCAGGGGAATACGGGGAG. This codes for CASSYSSGEYGE. The full CDR3 is CASSYSSGEYGELFF.

On this clone: The observed sequence ends 3 residues before the CDR3 terminus, with the missing tail filled in from the germline J gene. Within the sample, other DNA sequences also encode this same CDR3. The chain combines TRBV5-1 with TRBJ2-7; TRBD2 agrees at 15 bases. The CDR3 consists of 17 residues. The J segment lost 1 base and the V segment lost 3 bases, leaving 5 bases of the junction unmatched. Germline V lookup: CDR1 SGHRS, CDR2 YFSETQ. CDR3 DNA (partial): TGCGCCAGCAGCTCGGGACTAGCGGGAGGTCTGTCCTACGAG. Translated: CASSSGLAGGLSYE. The complete CDR3 reads CASSSGLAGGLSYEQYF.

With regard to this clone: The CDR3 extends 3 residues past the end of the read, so its final part is completed from the germline J gene. The V gene is TRBV7-2, the J gene TRBJ2-7; D might be TRBD1 (6 bases). Trimming stripped 2 bases from V and 5 bases from J, with 10 bases between. Germline lookup yields CDR1 SGHTA and CDR2 FQGNSA. The CDR3 consists of 13 residues. The chain's CDR3 is CASSLTGSHEQYF. The part of the CDR3 DNA that was read is TGTGCCAGCAGCTTAACAGGGTCCCACGAG. Full variable domain (missing parts from reference TRBV7-2 and TRBJ2-7): GAGVSQSPSNKVTEKGKDVELRCDPISGHTALYWYRQSLGQGLEFLIYFQGNSAPDKSGLPSDRFSAERTGGSVSTLTIQRTQQEDSAVYLCASSLTGSHEQYFGPGTRLTVT.

Concerning this clone: The read ends 3 residues before the CDR3 terminus; that terminus is restored from the germline J gene. This chain links TRBV4-1 with TRBJ2-7; TRBD2 is a possible D gene (6 bases). The CDR3 consists of 15 residues. The V gene lost 1 base and the J gene lost 0 bases, with 10 bases spanning the gap. CDR1 is MGHRA and CDR2 is YSYEKL in the germline V gene. CDR3 amino acids: CASSQGAGSSYEQYF. The part of the CDR3 DNA that was read is TGCGCCAGCAGCCAAGGCGCGGGGTCCTCCTACGAG.

Note on this clone: Sequencing ends 3 residues short of the CDR3 end; the germline J gene provides the rest. The chain combines TRBV28 with TRBJ2-1; tentatively, D is TRBD2 (5 bases). Trimming took off 4 bases at V and 2 bases at J, with 15 bases between the two ends. CDR3 length: 16 amino acids. Per the germline V gene, CDR1 is MDHEN and CDR2 is SYDVKM. This CDR3 is CASSSTGAEAYNEQFF. Partial CDR3 DNA: TGTGCCAGCAGTTCTACCGGAGCGGAGGCCTACAATGAG. The full variable domain, in which reference TRBV28 and TRBJ2-1 provide the parts outside the CDR3, is DVKVTQSSRYLVKRTGEKVFLECVQDMDHENMFWYRQDPGLGLRLIYFSYDVKMKEKGDIPEGYSVSREKKERFSLILESASTNQTSMYLCASSSTGAEAYNEQFFGPGTRLTVL.